The clone carrying this T cell receptor beta chain was observed a single time. The CDR3 is 15 amino acids. V was clipped by 2 bases and J by 4 bases; unmatched bases: 1. CDR1 and CDR2 from the germline V gene are MNHEY and SVGAGI. It was with a sample-barcoded 5' primer and a J-beta primer mix that a second PCR of about 7 to 12 cycles was run. TCRdb independently ran MiXCR on the 5' RACE reads; one entry per CDR3 protein. The sample has about 1.4 million distinct CDR3 sequences, roughly 60% seen once; the top ten hold over 5%. This record belongs to a study of blood T cells in healthy people across ages.

Input material: blood. The chain carries TRBV6-5 and TRBJ2-2; 10 bases line up with TRBD2. This TCR was recovered from a man between 18 and 35 years old in good health. CDR3 DNA: TGTGCCAGCAGTTACCCTAGCGGGAGCACCGGGGAGCTGTTTTTT. Encoded protein: CASSYPSGSTGELFF.